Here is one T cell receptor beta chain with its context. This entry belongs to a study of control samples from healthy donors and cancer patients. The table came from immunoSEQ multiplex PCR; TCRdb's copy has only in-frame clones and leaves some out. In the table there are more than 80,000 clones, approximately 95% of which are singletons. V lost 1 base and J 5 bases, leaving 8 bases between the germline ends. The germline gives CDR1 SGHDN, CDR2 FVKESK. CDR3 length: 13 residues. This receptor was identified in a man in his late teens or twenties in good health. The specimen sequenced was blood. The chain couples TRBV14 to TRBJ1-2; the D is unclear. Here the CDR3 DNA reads TGTGCCAGCAGCCAAGGACTCCTATATGGCTACACCTTC. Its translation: CASSQGLLYGYTF.